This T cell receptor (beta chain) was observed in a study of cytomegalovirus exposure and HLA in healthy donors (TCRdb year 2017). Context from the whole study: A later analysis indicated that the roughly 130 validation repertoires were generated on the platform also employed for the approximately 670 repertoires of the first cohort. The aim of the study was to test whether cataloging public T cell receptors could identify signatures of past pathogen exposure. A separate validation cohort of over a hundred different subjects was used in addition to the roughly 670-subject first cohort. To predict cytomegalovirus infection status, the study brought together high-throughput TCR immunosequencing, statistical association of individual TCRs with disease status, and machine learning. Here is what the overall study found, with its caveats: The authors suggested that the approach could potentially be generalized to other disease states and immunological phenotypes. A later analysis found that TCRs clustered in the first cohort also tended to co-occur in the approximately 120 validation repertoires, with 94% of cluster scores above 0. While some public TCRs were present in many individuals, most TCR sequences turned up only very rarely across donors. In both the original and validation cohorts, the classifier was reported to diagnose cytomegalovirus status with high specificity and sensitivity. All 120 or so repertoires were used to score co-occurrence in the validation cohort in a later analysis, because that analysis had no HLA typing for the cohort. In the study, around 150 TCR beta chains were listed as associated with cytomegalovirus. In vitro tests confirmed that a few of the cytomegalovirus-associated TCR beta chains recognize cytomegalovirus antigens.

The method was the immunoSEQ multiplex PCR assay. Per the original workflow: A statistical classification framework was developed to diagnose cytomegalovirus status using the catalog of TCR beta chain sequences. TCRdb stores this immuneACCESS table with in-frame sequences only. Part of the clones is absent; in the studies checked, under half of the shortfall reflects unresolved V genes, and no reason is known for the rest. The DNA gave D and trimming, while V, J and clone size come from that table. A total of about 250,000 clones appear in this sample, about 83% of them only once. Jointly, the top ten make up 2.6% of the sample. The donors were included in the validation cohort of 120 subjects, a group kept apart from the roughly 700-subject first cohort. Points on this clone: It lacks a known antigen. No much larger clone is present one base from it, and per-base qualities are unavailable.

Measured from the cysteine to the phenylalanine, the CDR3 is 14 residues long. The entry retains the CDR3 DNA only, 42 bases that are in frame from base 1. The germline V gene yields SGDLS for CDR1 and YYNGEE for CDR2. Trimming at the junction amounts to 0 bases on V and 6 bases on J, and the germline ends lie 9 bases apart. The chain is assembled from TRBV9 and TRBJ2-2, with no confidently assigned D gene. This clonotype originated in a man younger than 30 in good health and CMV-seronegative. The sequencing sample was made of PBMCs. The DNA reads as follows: TGTGCCAGCAGCGTAGTTCTAGATTCCGGGGAGCTGTTTTTT. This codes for CASSVVLDSGELFF. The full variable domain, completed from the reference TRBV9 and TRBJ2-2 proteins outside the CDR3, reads DSGVTQTPKHLITATGQRVTLRCSPRSGDLSVYWYQQSLDQGLQFLIQYYNGEERAKGNILERFSAQQFPDLHSELNLSSLELGDSALYFCASSVVLDSGELFFGEGSRLTVL.